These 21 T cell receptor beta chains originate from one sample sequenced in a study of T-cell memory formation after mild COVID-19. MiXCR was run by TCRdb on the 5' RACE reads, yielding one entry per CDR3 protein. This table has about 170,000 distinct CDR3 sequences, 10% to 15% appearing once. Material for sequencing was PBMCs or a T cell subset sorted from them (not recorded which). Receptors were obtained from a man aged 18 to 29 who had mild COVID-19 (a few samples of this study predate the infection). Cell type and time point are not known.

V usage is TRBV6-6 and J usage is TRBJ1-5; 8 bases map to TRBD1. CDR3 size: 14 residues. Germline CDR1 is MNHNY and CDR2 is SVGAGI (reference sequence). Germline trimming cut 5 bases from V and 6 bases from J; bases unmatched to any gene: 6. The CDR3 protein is CASSPGQVAQPQHF. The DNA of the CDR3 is TGTGCCAGCAGTCCGGGACAGGTGGCTCAGCCCCAGCATTTT.

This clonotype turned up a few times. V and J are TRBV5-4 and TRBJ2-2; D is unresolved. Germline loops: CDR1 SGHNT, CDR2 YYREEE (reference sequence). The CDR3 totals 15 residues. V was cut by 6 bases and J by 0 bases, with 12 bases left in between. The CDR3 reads CASNRAQANTGELFF. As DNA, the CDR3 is TGTGCCAGCAACCGAGCTCAGGCGAACACCGGGGAGCTGTTTTTT.

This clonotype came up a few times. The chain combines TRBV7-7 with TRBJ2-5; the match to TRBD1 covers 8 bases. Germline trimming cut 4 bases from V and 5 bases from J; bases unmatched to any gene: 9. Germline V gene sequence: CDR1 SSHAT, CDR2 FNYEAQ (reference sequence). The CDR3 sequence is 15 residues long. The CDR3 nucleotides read TGTGCCAGCAGCTCCACCCAGGGGGCGTGGGAGACCCAGTACTTC. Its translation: CASSSTQGAWETQYF. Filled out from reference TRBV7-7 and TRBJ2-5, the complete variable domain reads GAGVSQSPRYKVTKRGQDVTLRCDPISSHATLYWYQQALGQGPEFLTYFNYEAQPDKSGLPSDRFSAERPEGSISTLTIQRTEQRDSAMYRCASSSTQGAWETQYFGPGTRLLVL.

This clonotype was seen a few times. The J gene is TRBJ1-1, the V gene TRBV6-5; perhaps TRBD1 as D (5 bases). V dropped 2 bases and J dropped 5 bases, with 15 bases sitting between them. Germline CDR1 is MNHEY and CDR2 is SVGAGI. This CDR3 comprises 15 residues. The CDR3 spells CASSYRSPGQTEAFF. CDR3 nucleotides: TGTGCCAGCAGTTACCGATCGCCAGGGCAGACTGAAGCTTTCTTT.

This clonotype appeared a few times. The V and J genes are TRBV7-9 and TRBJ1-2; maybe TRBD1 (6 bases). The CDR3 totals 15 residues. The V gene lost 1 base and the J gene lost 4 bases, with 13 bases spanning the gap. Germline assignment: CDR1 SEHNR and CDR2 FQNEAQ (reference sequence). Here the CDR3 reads CASSLDGGRGYGYTF. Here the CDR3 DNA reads TGTGCCAGCAGCTTAGACGGGGGCCGCGGCTATGGCTACACCTTC.

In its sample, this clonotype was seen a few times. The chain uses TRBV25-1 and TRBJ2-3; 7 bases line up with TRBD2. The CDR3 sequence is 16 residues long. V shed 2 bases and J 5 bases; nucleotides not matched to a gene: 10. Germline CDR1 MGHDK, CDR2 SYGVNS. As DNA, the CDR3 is TGTGCCAGCAGTGAAATGATTCTGGGGGGGGGAGATACGCAGTATTTT. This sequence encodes CASSEMILGGGDTQYF. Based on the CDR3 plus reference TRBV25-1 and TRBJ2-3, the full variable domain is EADIYQTPRYLVIGTGKKITLECSQTMGHDKMYWYQQDPGMELHLIHYSYGVNSTEKGDLSSESTVSRIRTEHFPLTLESARPSHTSQYLCASSEMILGGGDTQYFGPGTRLTVL.

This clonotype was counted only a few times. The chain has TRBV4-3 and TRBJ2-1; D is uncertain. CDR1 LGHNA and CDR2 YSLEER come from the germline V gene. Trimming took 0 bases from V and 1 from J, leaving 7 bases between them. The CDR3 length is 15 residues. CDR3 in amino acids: CASSQDHGSYNEQFF. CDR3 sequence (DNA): TGCGCCAGCAGCCAAGATCACGGATCCTACAATGAGCAGTTCTTC.

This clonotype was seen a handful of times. CDR3 residues: CASRETGIGYGYTF. CDR3 coding DNA: TGTGCCAGCAGGGAGACAGGGATCGGCTATGGCTACACCTTC. The chain links TRBV6-1 to TRBJ1-2, with 7 nucleotides matching TRBD1. The CDR3 is 14 amino acids. With V trimmed by 6 bases and J by 4 bases, 8 bases remained unmatched. Per germline, CDR1 MNHNS and CDR2 SASEGT.

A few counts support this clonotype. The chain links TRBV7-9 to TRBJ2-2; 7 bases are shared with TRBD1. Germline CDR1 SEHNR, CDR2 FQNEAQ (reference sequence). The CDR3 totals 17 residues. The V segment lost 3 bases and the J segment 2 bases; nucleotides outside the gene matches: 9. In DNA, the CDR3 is TGTGCCAGCAGCTTCCCGTCAGGGGGATCAAACACCGGGGAGCTGTTTTTT. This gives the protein CASSFPSGGSNTGELFF. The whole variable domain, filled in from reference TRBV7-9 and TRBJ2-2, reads DTGVSQNPRHKITKRGQNVTFRCDPISEHNRLYWYRQTLGQGPEFLTYFQNEAQLEKSRLLSDRFSAERPKGSFSTLEIQRTEQGDSAMYLCASSFPSGGSNTGELFFGEGSRLTVL.

CDR3 DNA: TGTGCCAGCAGCCCCAATCCGGGACAGCAAGAGACCCAGTACTTC. Translation gives CASSPNPGQQETQYF. This rearrangement joins TRBV7-2 to TRBJ2-5; 7 bases match TRBD1. The CDR3 has 15 residues. Germline V CDR1 and CDR2: SGHTA, FQGNSA. J was trimmed by 2 bases and V by 5 bases; bases with no gene match: 8. Supplemented by reference TRBV7-2 and TRBJ2-5, the full variable domain reads GAGVSQSPSNKVTEKGKDVELRCDPISGHTALYWYRQSLGQGLEFLIYFQGNSAPDKSGLPSDRFSAERTGGSVSTLTIQRTQQEDSAVYLCASSPNPGQQETQYFGPGTRLLVL.

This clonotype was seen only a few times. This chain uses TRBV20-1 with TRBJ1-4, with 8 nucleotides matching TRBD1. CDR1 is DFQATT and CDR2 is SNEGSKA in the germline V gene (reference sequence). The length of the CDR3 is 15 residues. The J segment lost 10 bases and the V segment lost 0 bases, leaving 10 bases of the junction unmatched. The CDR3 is CSARDMGQAGGKLFF. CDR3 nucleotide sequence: TGCAGTGCTAGAGATATGGGACAGGCTGGGGGAAAACTGTTTTTT.

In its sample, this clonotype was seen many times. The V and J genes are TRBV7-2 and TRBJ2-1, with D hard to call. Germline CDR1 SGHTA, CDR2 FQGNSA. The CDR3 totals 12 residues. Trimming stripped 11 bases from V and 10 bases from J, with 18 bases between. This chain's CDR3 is CAGSGPQAEQFF. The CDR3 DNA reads TGTGCCGGATCCGGGCCCCAGGCCGAGCAGTTCTTC.

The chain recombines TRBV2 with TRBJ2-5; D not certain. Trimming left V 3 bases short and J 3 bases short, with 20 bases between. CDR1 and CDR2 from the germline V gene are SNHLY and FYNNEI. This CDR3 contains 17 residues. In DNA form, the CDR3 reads TGTGCCAGCAGTGATGGGTTGGGCCTCCTGGGAAAAGAGACCCAGTACTTC. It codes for CASSDGLGLLGKETQYF.

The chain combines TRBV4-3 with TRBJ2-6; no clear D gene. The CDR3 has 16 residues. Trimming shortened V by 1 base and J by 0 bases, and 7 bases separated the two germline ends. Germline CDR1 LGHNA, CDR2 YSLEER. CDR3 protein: CASSQGWASGANVLTF. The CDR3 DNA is TGCGCCAGCAGCCAAGGGTGGGCCTCTGGGGCCAACGTCCTGACTTTC.

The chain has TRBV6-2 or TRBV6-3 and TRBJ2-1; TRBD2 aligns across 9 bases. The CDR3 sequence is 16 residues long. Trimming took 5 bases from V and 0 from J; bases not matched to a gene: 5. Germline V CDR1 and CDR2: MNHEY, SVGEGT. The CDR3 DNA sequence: TGTGCCAGCAGTCGGATAGCGGGGGCCTCCTACAATGAGCAGTTCTTC. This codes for CASSRIAGASYNEQFF.

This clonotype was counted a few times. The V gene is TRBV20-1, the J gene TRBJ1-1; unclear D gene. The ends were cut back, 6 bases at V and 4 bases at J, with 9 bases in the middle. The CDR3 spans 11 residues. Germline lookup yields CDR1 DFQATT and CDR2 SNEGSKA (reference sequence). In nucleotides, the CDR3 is TGCAGTGCCCCTAGTTCCACTGAAGCTTTCTTT. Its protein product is CSAPSSTEAFF.

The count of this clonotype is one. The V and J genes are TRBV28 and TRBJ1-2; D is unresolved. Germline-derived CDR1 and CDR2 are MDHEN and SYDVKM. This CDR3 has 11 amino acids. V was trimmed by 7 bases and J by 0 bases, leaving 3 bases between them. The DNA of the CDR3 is TGTGCCAGCACAGCTAACTATGGCTACACCTTC. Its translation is CASTANYGYTF.

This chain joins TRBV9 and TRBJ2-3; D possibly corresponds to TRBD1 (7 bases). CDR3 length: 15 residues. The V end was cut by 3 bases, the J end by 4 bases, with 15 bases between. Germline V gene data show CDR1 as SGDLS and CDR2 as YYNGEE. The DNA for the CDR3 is TGTGCCAGCAGCGACGCAGGGGGGCTGGCAGATACGCAGTATTTT. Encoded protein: CASSDAGGLADTQYF.

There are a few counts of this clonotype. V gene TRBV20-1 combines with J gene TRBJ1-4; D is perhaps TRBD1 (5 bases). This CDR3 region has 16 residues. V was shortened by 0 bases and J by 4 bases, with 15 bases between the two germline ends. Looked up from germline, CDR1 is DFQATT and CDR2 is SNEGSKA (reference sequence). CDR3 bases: TGCAGTGCTAGAGATGCCCGAGGGGCGGGTAATGAAAAACTGTTTTTT. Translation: CSARDARGAGNEKLFF.

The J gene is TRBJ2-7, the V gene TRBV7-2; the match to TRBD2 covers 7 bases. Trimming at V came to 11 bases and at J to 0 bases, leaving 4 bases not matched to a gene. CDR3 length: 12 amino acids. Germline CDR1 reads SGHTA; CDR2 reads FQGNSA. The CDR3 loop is CASGGSSYEQYF. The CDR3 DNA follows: TGTGCCTCCGGGGGGAGCTCCTACGAGCAGTACTTC.

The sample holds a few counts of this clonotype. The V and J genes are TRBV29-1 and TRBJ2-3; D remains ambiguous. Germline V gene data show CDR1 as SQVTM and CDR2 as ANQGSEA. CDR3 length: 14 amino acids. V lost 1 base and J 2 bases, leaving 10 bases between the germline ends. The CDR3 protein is CSVEGPGNTDTQYF. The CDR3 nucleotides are TGCAGCGTTGAAGGGCCAGGCAACACAGATACGCAGTATTTT.